This T cell receptor beta chain comes out of a study of response to subunit inactivated influenza vaccine. Broader study findings: Each seasonal influenza vaccination, the authors suggested, recruits few new T cells.

Germline V CDR1 and CDR2: MNHNY, SVGAGI (reference sequence). CDR3 length: 13 residues. V was pared by 11 bases and J by 6 bases, with 14 bases between. TCRdb fed the RT-PCR reads into MiXCR, producing one record per CDR3 protein. The repertoire consists of some 500,000 distinct CDR3 sequences, with approximately 15% occurring once and the leading ten covering less than 4%. This clonotype was seen many times. The antigen is undetermined. This sequence was found in a man aged 50 to 69 who received an inactivated influenza vaccine. V gene TRBV6-6 combines with J gene TRBJ1-6; D call uncertain. This sample comprised CD4+ T cells sorted from PBMCs, obtained around 2 years after vaccination. CDR3 sequence reads: CAVVGNFNSPLHF. CDR3 sequence (DNA): TGTGCCGTGGTAGGGAACTTTAATTCACCCCTCCACTTT.